This entry lists 2 T cell receptor beta chains sequenced from one sample in a study of control samples from healthy donors and cancer patients. The assay was immunoSEQ multiplex PCR, and TCRdb's table has in-frame clones only and misses some. The repertoire holds more than 95,000 clones, with about 94% as singletons. Input material: blood. These TCRs come from a man younger than 40 in good health.

V is TRBV29-1 and J is TRBJ1-3; no clear D gene. Trimming cost V 0 bases and J 2 bases, with 17 bases left between them. The V gene's germline CDR1 is SQVTM and CDR2 ANQGSEA. The CDR3 consists of 17 residues. The CDR3 nucleotides are TGCAGCGTTGAAGAGGGCTCCCGCGGTAATCCTGGAAACACCATATATTTT. Protein sequence: CSVEEGSRGNPGNTIYF.

This clone was recorded only once. The chain carries TRBV10-3 and TRBJ1-1, with D perhaps TRBD1 (6 bases). Germline V lookup: CDR1 ENHRY, CDR2 SYGVKD. CDR3 length equals 17 residues. The V and J ends lost 6 bases and 2 bases respectively, with 22 bases between them. In DNA form, the CDR3 reads TGTGCCATCAGAAATAAGGGGGGGCCATTCGCTAACACTGAAGCTTTCTTT. It is translated as CAIRNKGGPFANTEAFF.